This TCR beta chain comes out of a study of blood T cell repertoires in COVID-19 (TCRdb year 2020). A note on the overall study: Samples from collaborators originated in the United States, Italy and Spain and spanned both the acute and convalescent phases of COVID-19. The prospective study material was composed of cDNA or gDNA derived from T cells, B-cell-depleted T cells, or PBMCs. Deeply sampled blood TCRbeta repertoires from subjects exposed to, actively infected with, or recovered from COVID-19 were included in the dataset. A freely available public database, intended as a resource for researchers studying the immune response to SARS-CoV-2, is where the repertoires were released. Samples were obtained from the ongoing ImmuneRACE study (first 160 participants) and from approximately 1,200 subjects provided by 6 global collaborators. Sample metadata almost always included a de-identified subject ID, COVID-19 status, age in years and sex. Where available, HLA class I and class II types were obtained from metadata supplied by the sample provider rather than from assay-based typing.

General conclusions and limits of the study: The quantity of clinical and demographic metadata differed by source and by participant and was supplied without curation.

TCRbeta CDR3 regions were amplified from genomic DNA using the immunoSEQ Assay, a bias-controlled multiplex PCR. The study's own analysis went as follows. Within the assay, amplification of reference gene primers was used to estimate how many nucleated cells each sample contained. Sequence reads were collapsed and filtered to measure the absolute abundance of every unique TCRbeta CDR3 rearrangement. Productive Simpson clonality was computed per sample as the square root of Simpson's diversity index over productive rearrangements. TCRdb retrieved this table from immuneACCESS and kept in-frame rearrangements only. Not all clones are present; in checked studies, unresolved V genes account for under half, and no reason is known for the remainder. That table gives V, J and clone size, and the DNA gave D and trimming. This sample lists approximately 240,000 clones; roughly 84% were detected once. Of the sample, 5.1% is held by the ten largest clones.

Another Seattle source contributed samples from volunteer blood donors who had recovered from COVID-19. Each collaborating institution followed its own protocols to collect whole blood in K2EDTA tubes. Collaborator samples were shipped for TCRbeta analysis as frozen whole blood, isolated PBMCs, or DNA extracted from either sample type. Regarding this clone: The specificity of this receptor is unknown. The sample holds no much larger clone one base away, and base qualities are not on file.

The sequence was collected from a woman aged 55-70 years who had recovered from COVID-19. The sequencing input was peripheral blood.

The CDR3 loop reads CASSIRGHLNYEQYF. The bases are TGTGCCAGTAGTATAAGGGGACACTTAAACTACGAGCAGTACTTC. The chain joins TRBV19 to TRBJ2-7; perhaps TRBD1 is the D gene, with 6 bases matching. V is reduced by 2 bases and J by 3 bases, leaving a spacing of 14 bases between them. The CDR3 goes from the cysteine to the phenylalanine over 15 residues. Just CDR3 DNA is preserved here, 45 bases in frame from base 1. The germline V gene (reference sequence) sets CDR1 to LNHDA and CDR2 to SQIVND.